These 15 T cell receptor beta chains share one sample of origin, sequenced in a study of T-cell reconstitution after alpha-beta-depleted transplantation in children. Preparation of the TCRbeta library was carried out with unique molecular identifiers. Each CDR3 protein gets one entry after TCRdb re-called the PCR reads with MiXCR. The sample lists about 77,000 distinct CDR3 sequences, around 18% occurring once. The sequences come from PBMCs, mostly from graft donor cells, collected 360 days after TCRalphabeta/CD19-depleted stem cell transplant. All receptors come from a male patient under 10 years old who had a stem cell transplant for acute lymphoblastic leukemia, so the T cells may come from the graft donor.

The chain combines TRBV9 with TRBJ2-3; tentatively, D is TRBD2 (5 bases). CDR3 length: 17 residues. Germline V gene lookup returns CDR1 SGDLS and CDR2 YYNGEE. V lost 0 bases to trimming and J lost 0 bases, with 14 bases between them. CDR3 in amino acids: CASSVAAGGSSTDTQYF. The CDR3 DNA is TGTGCCAGCAGCGTAGCGGCAGGAGGCTCTAGCACAGATACGCAGTATTTT. Combining the CDR3 with reference TRBV9 and TRBJ2-3 gives the whole variable domain DSGVTQTPKHLITATGQRVTLRCSPRSGDLSVYWYQQSLDQGLQFLIQYYNGEERAKGNILERFSAQQFPDLHSELNLSSLELGDSALYFCASSVAAGGSSTDTQYFGPGTRLTVL.

The genes are TRBV4-1 and TRBJ2-7; 9 positions agree with TRBD1. The length of the CDR3 is 15 residues. The J segment lost 0 bases and the V segment lost 3 bases, leaving 3 bases of the junction unmatched. Germline V CDR1 and CDR2: MGHRA, YSYEKL. The CDR3 loop is CASSQDRGISYEQYF. CDR3 DNA: TGCGCCAGCAGCCAGGACAGGGGAATCTCCTACGAGCAGTACTTC.

This clonotype was counted only a few times. The genes are TRBV5-1 and TRBJ2-2, with 7 bases that match TRBD2. Germline V gene data show CDR1 as SGHRS and CDR2 as YFSETQ. V lost 6 bases to trimming and J lost 0 bases; unmatched junction nucleotides: 14. This CDR3 has 18 amino acids. CDR3 residues: CASTLGALADPNTGELFF. The DNA of the CDR3 is TGCGCCAGCACCCTAGGCGCTCTAGCGGACCCGAACACCGGGGAGCTGTTTTTT. The full variable domain, completed using reference TRBV5-1 and TRBJ2-2, is KAGVTQTPRYLIKTRGQQVTLSCSPISGHRSVSWYQQTPGQGLQFLFEYFSETQRNKGNFPGRFSGRQFSNSRSEMNVSTLELGDSALYLCASTLGALADPNTGELFFGEGSRLTVL.

Only a few counts were recorded for this clonotype. This rearrangement joins TRBV29-1 to TRBJ2-7, with TRBD2 as a possible D gene (5 bases). The CDR3 covers 14 residues. Trimming shortened V by 4 bases and J by 3 bases, and 16 bases separated the two germline ends. Germline V gene lookup returns CDR1 SQVTM and CDR2 ANQGSEA. The CDR3 DNA reads TGCAGCGTTGGTGAGAGAGGGATATACTACGAGCAGTACTTC. It yields the protein CSVGERGIYYEQYF.

This clonotype was counted between two and nine times. CDR3 amino acids: CASSLRLPHEQYF. CDR3 bases: TGTGCCAGCAGTTTAAGGCTCCCTCACGAGCAGTACTTC. The rearrangement uses TRBV12-3 or TRBV12-4 and TRBJ2-7; D is uncertain. This CDR3 comprises 13 residues. V lost 2 bases and J 5 bases, leaving 10 bases between the germline ends.

The J gene is TRBJ2-2, the V gene TRBV23-1; perhaps TRBD2 as D (6 bases). TRBV23-1 is identified as an open reading frame with a role that is uncertain. V dropped 7 bases and J dropped 4 bases, with 40 bases sitting between them. This CDR3 region has 23 residues. For the CDR3, the DNA is TGCGCCAGCACCCGACAAGCTATCAAAGAGACCCCGGGACTGGCCAAATTCACCGGGGAGCTGTTTTTT. It yields the protein CASTRQAIKETPGLAKFTGELFF.

This clonotype was seen a handful of times. The CDR3 nucleotides read TGCGCCAGCAGCCACGGCGGGAGCTCTGGAAACACCATATATTTT. Translation: CASSHGGSSGNTIYF. The chain carries TRBV4-1 and TRBJ1-3; D gene unclear. CDR1 and CDR2 from the germline V gene are MGHRA and YSYEKL. V lost 3 bases to trimming and J lost 0 bases, with 9 bases between them. The CDR3 totals 15 residues.

The J gene is TRBJ2-5, the V gene TRBV7-9, with TRBD2 matching 9 bases. The CDR3 covers 16 residues. V was pared by 5 bases and J by 5 bases, with 12 bases of the junction left unmatched. Germline lookup yields CDR1 SEHNR and CDR2 FQNEAQ (reference sequence). This CDR3 is CASSEFSGSQLETQYF. CDR3 nucleotide sequence: TGTGCCAGCAGCGAATTTAGCGGGAGTCAATTGGAGACCCAGTACTTC.

The V and J genes are TRBV12-2 and TRBJ1-1. TRBV12-2 is listed as a pseudogene. This CDR3 has 15 residues. The CDR3 nucleotides are TGTGCAAGTCGCTTAGTTACACCCGCGGACACTGAAGCTTTCTTT. Translated, it gives CASRLVTPADTEAFF.

The chain carries TRBV12-3 or TRBV12-4 and TRBJ2-1, with D unresolved. The CDR3 is 12 amino acids. The V end lost 6 bases, the J end lost 4 bases, and 7 bases lay between the germline ends. Written as DNA, the CDR3 is TGTGCCAGCAGCTATAAGTACAATGAGCAGTTCTTC. Translating it yields CASSYKYNEQFF.

The V call is TRBV12-3 or TRBV12-4, the J call TRBJ2-1, with 9 bases fitting TRBD1. This CDR3 has 17 residues. V shed 5 bases and J 2 bases; nucleotides not matched to a gene: 10. The CDR3 reads CASSKRQGVSPYNEQFF. For the CDR3, the DNA is TGTGCCAGCAGTAAAAGACAGGGGGTTAGCCCCTACAATGAGCAGTTCTTC.

This clonotype is termed medium-sized (0.01 to 0.1%). This chain connects TRBV6-5 to TRBJ2-5; D is ambiguous. Looked up from germline, CDR1 is MNHEY and CDR2 is SVGAGI. V dropped 0 bases and J dropped 2 bases, with 13 bases sitting between them. The CDR3 covers 16 residues. CDR3 nucleotides: TGTGCCAGCAGTTACTCGAAGGCAGGCGGACAAGAGACCCAGTACTTC. Amino acid sequence: CASSYSKAGGQETQYF.

The chain has TRBV5-6 and TRBJ2-5; 10 nucleotides match TRBD1. Germline CDR1 reads SGHDT; CDR2 reads YYEEEE. The CDR3 contains 17 residues. The V segment lost 4 bases and the J segment 1 base; nucleotides outside the gene matches: 10. CDR3 nucleotide sequence: TGTGCCAGCAGCAGAAGCCGGGACAGGGGAATCCAAGAGACCCAGTACTTC. Amino acids: CASSRSRDRGIQETQYF.

DNA for the CDR3: TGTGCCAGCAGCTTACCCTTTAGCGGGAGGGCCCACAATGAGCAGTTCTTC. Its translation is CASSLPFSGRAHNEQFF. The gene calls are TRBV7-6 and TRBJ2-1; 11 positions match TRBD2. The CDR3 covers 17 residues. CDR1 is SGHVS, CDR2 FNYEAQ, per germline. V gave up 2 bases and J gave up 5 bases; unmatched junction bases: 8.

The chain carries TRBV20-1 and TRBJ2-7; 9 nucleotides align to TRBD1. V trimming: 6 bases; J trimming: 0 bases; junction bases outside the gene matches: 12. Germline values: CDR1 DFQATT, CDR2 SNEGSKA (reference sequence). This CDR3 is built from 16 residues. In DNA form, the CDR3 reads TGCAGTGCCCTAGCCACAGGGGGCTTTTTCTCCTACGAGCAGTACTTC. Amino acid sequence: CSALATGGFFSYEQYF.